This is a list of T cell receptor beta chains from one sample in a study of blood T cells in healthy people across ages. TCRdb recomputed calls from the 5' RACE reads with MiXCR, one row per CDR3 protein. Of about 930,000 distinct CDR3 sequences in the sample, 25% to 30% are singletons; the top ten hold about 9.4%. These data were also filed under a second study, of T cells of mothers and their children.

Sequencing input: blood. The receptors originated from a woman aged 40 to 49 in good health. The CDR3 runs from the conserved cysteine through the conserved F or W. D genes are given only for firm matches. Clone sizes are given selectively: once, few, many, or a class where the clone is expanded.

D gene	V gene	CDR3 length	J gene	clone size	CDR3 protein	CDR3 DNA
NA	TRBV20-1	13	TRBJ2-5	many	CSARRRGQETQYF	TGCAGTGCTAGGAGGCGGGGCCAGGAGACCCAGTACTTC
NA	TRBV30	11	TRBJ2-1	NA	CAWSARARGFF	TGTGCCTGGAGTGCGAGGGCAAGAGGGTTCTTC
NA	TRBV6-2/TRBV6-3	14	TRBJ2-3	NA	CASRLTYSTDTQYF	TGTGCCAGCAGACTGACCTATAGCACAGATACGCAGTATTTT
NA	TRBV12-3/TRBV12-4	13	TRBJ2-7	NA	CASSLPLVYEQYF	TGTGCCAGCAGTTTACCGCTCGTCTACGAGCAGTACTTC
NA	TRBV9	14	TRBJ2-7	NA	CASGPPSSYNEQYF	TGTGCCAGCGGGCCCCCTAGCTCCTACAATGAGCAGTACTTC
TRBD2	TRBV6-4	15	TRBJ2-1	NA	CASSGIAGAYNEQFF	TGTGCCAGCAGTGGTATAGCGGGGGCCTACAATGAGCAGTTCTTC
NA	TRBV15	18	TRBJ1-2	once	CATSSHESTVRMGYGYTF	TGTGCCACCAGCTCCCACGAGTCGACAGTCCGGATGGGGTATGGCTACACCTTC
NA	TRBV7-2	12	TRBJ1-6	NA	CASSPTRSPLHF	TGTGCCAGCAGCCCTACGCGCTCACCCCTCCACTTT
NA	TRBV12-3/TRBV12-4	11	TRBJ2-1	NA	CASRRTVEQFF	TGTGCCAGCAGACGGACGGTCGAGCAGTTCTTC
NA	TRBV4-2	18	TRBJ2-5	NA	CASSHREGRAGAWETQYF	TGTGCCAGCAGCCACCGGGAAGGCAGAGCTGGGGCTTGGGAGACCCAGTACTTC
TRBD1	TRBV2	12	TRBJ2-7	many	CASSGQGIEQYF	TGTGCCAGCAGTGGACAGGGTATCGAGCAGTACTTC
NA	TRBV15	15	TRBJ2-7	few	CATSRGGSATYEQYF	TGTGCCACCAGCAGAGGAGGTTCGGCGACCTACGAGCAGTACTTC
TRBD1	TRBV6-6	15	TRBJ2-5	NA	CASRDRDRGLEEQYF	TGCGCCAGCAGAGACCGGGACAGGGGATTGGAAGAGCAGTACTTC
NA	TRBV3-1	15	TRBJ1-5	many	CASSPKAYSNQPQHF	TGTGCCAGCAGCCCCAAAGCTTATAGCAATCAGCCCCAGCATTTT
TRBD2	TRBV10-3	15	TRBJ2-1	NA	CAISATREAYNEQFF	TGTGCCATCAGTGCGACGCGGGAGGCATACAATGAGCAGTTCTTC
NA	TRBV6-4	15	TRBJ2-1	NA	CASSGTAGSYNEQFF	TGTGCCAGCAGTGGGACAGCGGGATCCTACAATGAGCAGTTCTTC
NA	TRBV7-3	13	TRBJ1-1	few	CASSLMAYTEAFF	TGTGCCAGCAGCTTAATGGCCTACACTGAAGCTTTCTTT
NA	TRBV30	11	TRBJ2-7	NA	CAWSVLVEQYF	TGTGCCTGGAGTGTTCTGGTCGAGCAGTACTTC
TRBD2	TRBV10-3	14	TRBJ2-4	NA	CAISESGRGDIQYF	TGTGCCATCAGTGAGTCAGGACGGGGGGACATTCAGTACTTC
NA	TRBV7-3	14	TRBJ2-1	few	CASSLNPSNNEQFF	TGTGCCAGCAGCTTGAACCCTAGCAATAATGAGCAGTTCTTC
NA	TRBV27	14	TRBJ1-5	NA	CASRITGSNQPQHF	TGTGCCAGCAGGATTACAGGGAGCAATCAGCCCCAGCATTTT
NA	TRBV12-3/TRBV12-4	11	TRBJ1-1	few	CATSGTKTTFF	TGTGCCACGTCCGGGACTAAGACTACTTTCTTT
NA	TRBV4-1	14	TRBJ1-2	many	CASSQNRENYGYTF	TGCGCCAGCAGCCAAAACAGGGAAAACTATGGCTACACCTTC
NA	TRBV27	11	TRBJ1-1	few	CASSFRGLAFF	TGTGCCAGCAGTTTTCGGGGGCTAGCTTTCTTT
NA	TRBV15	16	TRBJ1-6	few	CATSRDGQLFNSPLHF	TGTGCCACCAGCAGAGATGGCCAACTCTTTAATTCACCCCTCCACTTT
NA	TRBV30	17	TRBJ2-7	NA	CAWSDPSTQGFPYEQYF	TGTGCCTGGAGTGATCCATCTACACAGGGATTTCCCTACGAGCAGTACTTC
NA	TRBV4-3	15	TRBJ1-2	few	CASSQGDDSIHGYTF	TGCGCCAGCAGCCAAGGAGACGACAGCATCCATGGCTACACCTTC
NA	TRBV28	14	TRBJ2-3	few	CASSSGQTLGTQYF	TGTGCCAGCAGTTCCGGTCAGACTCTTGGGACGCAGTATTTT
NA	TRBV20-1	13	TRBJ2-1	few	CSARSNRGHEQFF	TGCAGTGCTAGATCCAATAGAGGCCATGAGCAGTTCTTC
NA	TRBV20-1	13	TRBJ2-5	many	CSASSDRTETQYF	TGCAGTGCTAGTTCGGACAGAACAGAGACCCAGTACTTC
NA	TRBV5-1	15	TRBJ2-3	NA	CASSLQGIPTDTQYF	TGCGCCAGCAGCTTACAGGGAATCCCCACAGATACGCAGTATTTT
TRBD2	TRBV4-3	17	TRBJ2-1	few	CASTPTSGTRSYNEQFF	TGCGCCAGCACCCCGACTAGCGGGACCCGCTCCTACAATGAGCAGTTCTTC
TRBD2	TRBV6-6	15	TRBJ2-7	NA	CASSPSGGTTYEQYF	TGTGCCAGCAGCCCGAGCGGGGGGACGACCTACGAACAGTACTTC
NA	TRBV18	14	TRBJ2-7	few	CASIGTLNSPEQYF	TGTGCCAGCATAGGGACACTTAATAGTCCCGAGCAGTACTTC
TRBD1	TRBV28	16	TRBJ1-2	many	CATSSQTQGRHYGYTF	TGTGCTACCAGCAGTCAAACACAGGGGCGGCACTATGGCTACACCTTC
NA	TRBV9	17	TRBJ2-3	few	CASSPRPGRISTDTQYF	TGTGCCAGCAGCCCTCGTCCTGGGCGAATTAGCACAGATACGCAGTATTTT
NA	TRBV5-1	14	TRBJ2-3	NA	CANSLDGDGRTQYF	TGCGCCAACAGCTTGGACGGGGACGGACGAACGCAGTATTTT
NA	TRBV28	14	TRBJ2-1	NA	CAGSLGSSYNEQFF	TGTGCCGGCAGTTTGGGGAGCTCCTACAATGAGCAGTTCTTC